These 18 T cell receptor beta chains were all obtained from the same sample, sequenced in a study of Ad26.COV2.S vaccination and SARS-CoV-2 variants. The table came from immunoSEQ multiplex PCR; TCRdb's copy has only in-frame clones and leaves some out. In the table there are fewer than 400,000 clones, around 90% of which are singletons. The treatment is: roughly 19 received Ad26.COV2.S at low or high dose, single or two shots; a few received placebo; per-sample allocation not given. Collection of the samples took place on day 63 after the first injection of vaccine or placebo. Sequenced material: peripheral blood, taken in a trial of Ad26.COV2.S vaccine versus placebo. The receptor set was obtained from a person aged 18 to 65 who received the Ad26.COV2.S COVID-19 vaccine or a placebo.

The V call is TRBV7-9, the J call TRBJ2-3; 16 positions agree with TRBD2. CDR1 and CDR2 from the germline V gene are SEHNR and FQNEAQ (reference sequence). This CDR3 contains 19 residues. V lost 5 bases, J lost 2 bases, and 10 bases stayed unmatched. The CDR3 loop is CASSPRGTSGRAITDTQYF. DNA of the CDR3: TGTGCCAGCAGCCCGAGAGGGACTAGCGGGAGGGCTATCACAGATACGCAGTATTTT.

The rearrangement links TRBV5-8 to TRBJ1-4; 7 bases align to TRBD1. V lost 5 bases to trimming and J lost 3 bases; unmatched junction nucleotides: 7. Germline CDR1 and CDR2: SGHTS and YDEGEE. The CDR3 runs to 15 residues. The DNA for the CDR3 is TGTGCCAGCAGATACGACAGGGTGTCTAATGAAAAACTGTTTTTT. It translates to CASRYDRVSNEKLFF.

The J gene is TRBJ1-2, the V gene TRBV27; a possible D gene is TRBD1 (5 bases). Germline V gene data show CDR1 as MNHEY and CDR2 as SMNVEV (reference sequence). With 7 bases removed from V and 5 bases from J, the gap between germline ends came to 29 bases. The length of the CDR3 is 18 residues. CDR3 region: CASMGLLERAVGGYGYTF. The CDR3 region has the DNA TGTGCCAGCATGGGTCTCCTTGAAAGAGCCGTGGGGGGTTATGGCTACACCTTC.

V usage is TRBV20-1 and J usage is TRBJ2-3; D not certain. V gave up 3 bases and J gave up 4 bases, with 8 bases separating them. Germline CDR1 is DFQATT and CDR2 is SNEGSKA (reference sequence). This CDR3 region has 12 residues. The CDR3 DNA follows: TGCAGTGCTAGTTTGTGGGCAGATACGCAGTATTTT. Amino acids: CSASLWADTQYF.

The V and J genes are TRBV10-1 and TRBJ2-3; TRBD1 is a possible D gene (6 bases). In germline, CDR1 is WNHNN, CDR2 SYGVQD (reference sequence). The length of the CDR3 is 13 residues. With 4 bases removed from V and 4 bases from J, the gap between germline ends came to 9 bases. The CDR3 coding sequence is TGCGCCAGCAGTGGGACAGTGTCAGATACGCAGTATTTT. It specifies CASSGTVSDTQYF.

The chain employs TRBV7-2 and TRBJ2-3; D remains ambiguous. Germline V lookup: CDR1 SGHTA, CDR2 FQGNSA. The CDR3 is 13 residues long. V dropped 5 bases and J dropped 2 bases, with 8 bases sitting between them. The CDR3 sequence is CASSPQPTDTQYF. The CDR3 nucleotides read TGTGCCAGCAGCCCCCAGCCCACAGATACGCAGTATTTT.

The V and J genes are TRBV6-5 and TRBJ2-3, with D maybe TRBD2 (6 bases). The CDR3 spans 14 residues. Per the germline V gene, CDR1 is MNHEY and CDR2 is SVGAGI. V was shortened by 6 bases and J by 6 bases, with 16 bases between the two germline ends. CDR3 in DNA: TGTGCCAGCAGCCGAGGAGGGGCAGAGGATACGCAGTATTTT. It is translated as CASSRGGAEDTQYF.

V gene TRBV7-8 combines with J gene TRBJ2-3; 14 bases agree with TRBD2. The CDR3 consists of 19 residues. Germline CDR1 SGHVS, CDR2 FQNEAQ. V shed 1 base and J 2 bases; nucleotides not matched to a gene: 8. This CDR3 reads CASSLGTSGGPFFTDTQYF. For the CDR3, the DNA is TGTGCCAGCAGCTTAGGGACTAGCGGGGGGCCATTTTTCACAGATACGCAGTATTTT.

The chain combines TRBV29-1 with TRBJ1-1, with D unresolved. Germline V lookup: CDR1 SQVTM, CDR2 ANQGSEA. V dropped 7 bases and J dropped 0 bases, with 9 bases sitting between them. There are 12 residues in the CDR3. The DNA for the CDR3 is TGCAGCGGGGAGGCAATGAACACTGAAGCTTTCTTT. Protein: CSGEAMNTEAFF. Variable domain in full (rest from reference TRBV29-1 and TRBJ1-1): SAVISQKPSRDICQRGTSLTIQCQVDSQVTMMFWYRQQPGQSLTLIATANQGSEATYESGFVIDKFPISRPNLTFSTLTVSNMSPEDSSIYLCSGEAMNTEAFFGQGTRLTVV.

The rearrangement uses TRBV7-2 and TRBJ2-7, with 8 bases identical to TRBD2. Losses at the gene ends were 3 bases for V and 2 bases for J; bases not matched to a gene: 6. This CDR3 is 15 amino acids long. CDR1 is SGHTA and CDR2 is FQGNSA in the germline V gene. The CDR3 DNA sequence: TGTGCCAGCAGCTTTCCGCCCGGGGGGGCCTACGAGCAGTACTTC. Residues: CASSFPPGGAYEQYF.

This clone was observed once. This rearrangement joins TRBV5-1 to TRBJ2-6; no clear D gene. The CDR3 has 16 amino acids. CDR1 SGHRS and CDR2 YFSETQ come from the germline V gene. V lost 0 bases and J 2 bases, leaving 9 bases between the germline ends. The CDR3 loop is CASSLGTMAGANVLTF. CDR3 DNA sequence: TGCGCCAGCAGCTTGGGAACTATGGCTGGGGCCAACGTCCTGACTTTC.

This chain connects TRBV29-1 to TRBJ1-1; D gene uncertain. The CDR3 is made up of 12 amino acids. Germline assignment: CDR1 SQVTM and CDR2 ANQGSEA. Trimming cost V 7 bases and J 1 base, with 10 bases left between them. The CDR3 spells CSGVPGNTEAFF. DNA of the CDR3: TGCAGCGGAGTTCCGGGGAACACTGAAGCTTTCTTT.

The sample holds one count of this clone. The chain is built from TRBV7-9 and TRBJ2-3; TRBD2 might be the D (5 bases). Per germline, CDR1 SEHNR and CDR2 FQNEAQ (reference sequence). The CDR3 spans 14 residues. The V gene lost 2 bases and the J gene lost 5 bases, with 11 bases spanning the gap. The DNA of the CDR3 is TGTGCCAGCAGCTTAAGTACTAGTAGAGATACGCAGTATTTT. It yields the protein CASSLSTSRDTQYF.

V is TRBV18 and J is TRBJ1-3; the match to TRBD1 covers 8 bases. The CDR3 length is 17 residues. V lost 2 bases and J lost 0; bases outside the gene matches: 6. Germline CDR1 KGHSH, CDR2 LQKENI. CDR3 nucleotide sequence: TGTGCCAGCTCACCATTTGCCGGGACAGGCTCTGGAAACACCATATATTTT. Encoded protein: CASSPFAGTGSGNTIYF.

The rearrangement joins TRBV6-5 to TRBJ2-3; TRBD2 might be the D (5 bases). The CDR3 sequence is 15 residues long. Trimming took 0 bases from V and 4 from J, leaving 11 bases between them. CDR1 and CDR2 (germline): MNHEY, SVGAGI. The CDR3 reads CASSYSTTGADTQYF. The CDR3 bases are TGTGCCAGCAGTTACTCGACTACCGGCGCAGATACGCAGTATTTT.

This clone was counted once. The chain joins TRBV9 to TRBJ2-6; 8 bases are shared with TRBD1. This CDR3 region has 17 residues. Looked up from germline, CDR1 is SGDLS and CDR2 is YYNGEE. The J segment lost 0 bases and the V segment lost 0 bases, leaving 2 bases of the junction unmatched. The CDR3 here is CASSVGQGRSGANVLTF. The CDR3 DNA reads TGTGCCAGCAGCGTAGGACAGGGGCGCTCTGGGGCCAACGTCCTGACTTTC.

The chain joins TRBV4-2 to TRBJ1-1; the D is unclear. The CDR3 has 18 amino acids. V dropped 7 bases and J dropped 0 bases, with 24 bases sitting between them. In germline, CDR1 is LGHNA, CDR2 YNFKEQ. CDR3 in DNA: TGTGCCAGCAACACCGAGGAAGCGGGTCAATTAGTGAACACTGAAGCTTTCTTT. This codes for CASNTEEAGQLVNTEAFF.

The V call is TRBV7-9, the J call TRBJ2-1, with 12 nucleotides matching TRBD2. This CDR3 has 16 residues. With V trimmed by 5 bases and J by 5 bases, 7 bases remained unmatched. Germline assignment: CDR1 SEHNR and CDR2 FQNEAQ (reference sequence). This chain's CDR3 is CASSTRTSGTNNEQFF. CDR3 sequence (DNA): TGTGCCAGCAGCACTAGGACTAGCGGGACTAACAATGAGCAGTTCTTC.